This T cell receptor beta chain came from a study of blood T cell repertoires in COVID-19. Looking at the study overall: From the United States, Italy and Spain came samples of acute and convalescent COVID-19. Sources were T cells, B-cell-depleted T cells, or PBMCs; the material itself was cDNA or gDNA.

Germline V gene data show CDR1 as SGHRS and CDR2 as YFSETQ. The CDR3 has 16 residues. The V end lost 0 bases, the J end lost 0 bases, and 9 bases lay between the germline ends. Authors' data handling: Nucleated cell number was recorded as an estimate derived from reference gene primer amplification. Only in-frame clones appear in the TCRdb table, and some are missing; sequencing was by immunoSEQ multiplex PCR. Clonal size and the V and J genes are those of that table, whereas D and trimming came from the DNA. The sample contains about 22,000 clones, about 91% of which appear only once. Sequenced: peripheral blood. V and J are TRBV5-1 and TRBJ1-4; D may be TRBD1 (5 bases). This receptor was obtained from a woman aged 70 to 79 with active COVID-19. The CDR3 spells CASSLGQSSTNEKLFF. For the CDR3, the DNA is TGCGCCAGCAGCTTGGGACAGAGCTCAACTAATGAAAAACTGTTTTTT.